The clone carrying this T cell receptor beta chain has only one observation. Seattle researchers signed up patients amid active infection and tracked them longitudinally. The sample originates from a study of blood T cell repertoires in COVID-19. In the authors' workflow: Counts of nucleated cells, estimated from reference gene primer amplification, were obtained. This table comes from immunoSEQ multiplex PCR, and its TCRdb copy is limited to in-frame clones, with some not included. That table furnishes V, J and clone size, whereas the DNA furnished D and trimming. The sample shows a few hundred thousand clones, 90% of them seen only once. The TCR comes from a woman in her sixties or seventies with COVID-19, enrolled during active disease. Material for sequencing was peripheral blood.

CDR3 DNA sequence: TGTGCCAGTACCGGGGGGAGGGGAACCGGGGAGCTGTTTTTT. As protein: CASTGGRGTGELFF. The rearrangement links TRBV19 to TRBJ2-2; 7 positions match TRBD2. This CDR3 spans 14 amino acids. Trimming cost V 7 bases and J 5 bases; bases outside gene matches: 7. The germline V gene encodes CDR1 LNHDA and CDR2 SQIVND (reference sequence).